One and the same sample provided the 5 T cell receptor beta chains below, sequenced in a study of blood T cell repertoires in COVID-19. Sequencing was performed with immunoSEQ multiplex PCR; in TCRdb, only in-frame clones are kept and a portion is missing. Of 150,000 to 200,000 clones listed, around 85% were seen once; the top ten hold roughly 2%. Sequenced input: peripheral blood. These receptors were obtained from a man aged 65 to 79 with active or convalescent COVID-19.

The rearrangement joins TRBV28 to TRBJ2-1, with 14 positions matching TRBD2. Germline V gives CDR1 MDHEN, CDR2 SYDVKM. Trimming took 2 bases from V and 5 from J; bases not matched to a gene: 11. CDR3 length: 19 residues. CDR3 in DNA: TGTGCCAGCAGTTTACCCACCGGGACTAGCGGGAGAGCGCACAATGAGCAGTTCTTC. Translation gives CASSLPTGTSGRAHNEQFF. Supplemented by reference TRBV28 and TRBJ2-1, the full variable domain reads DVKVTQSSRYLVKRTGEKVFLECVQDMDHENMFWYRQDPGLGLRLIYFSYDVKMKEKGDIPEGYSVSREKKERFSLILESASTNQTSMYLCASSLPTGTSGRAHNEQFFGPGTRLTVL.

The chain is built from TRBV5-1 and TRBJ2-2; 8 bases are shared with TRBD2. This CDR3 is 18 amino acids long. J was trimmed by 1 base and V by 0 bases; bases with no gene match: 8. Per germline, CDR1 SGHRS and CDR2 YFSETQ. DNA of the CDR3: TGCGCCAGCAGCTTGGGGTCCGGGGGGGCTCTGAACACCGGGGAGCTGTTTTTT. Its protein is CASSLGSGGALNTGELFF.

The rearrangement joins TRBV10-3 to TRBJ1-6, with a tentative D call TRBD1 (5 bases). V was shortened by 2 bases and J by 14 bases, with 10 bases between the two germline ends. CDR1 and CDR2 (germline): ENHRY, SYGVKD. The CDR3 extends over 12 amino acids. DNA for the CDR3: TGTGCCATCAGTGAGCCCCCGGGGGCCCTCCACTTT. This gives the protein CAISEPPGALHF.

This clone appeared once. CDR3 nucleotide sequence: TGTGCCACCAGTGATAGTCATATGAGCTATGAGCAGTTCTTC. This encodes CATSDSHMSYEQFF. The rearrangement uses TRBV24-1 and TRBJ2-1; D remains unclear. The CDR3 sequence is 14 residues long. CDR1 and CDR2 (germline): KGHDR, SFDVKD. Trimming took 3 bases from V and 8 from J, leaving 13 bases between them.

The V call is TRBV11-2, the J call TRBJ2-3; 8 nucleotides line up with TRBD2. The CDR3 runs 16 residues. V was pared by 0 bases and J by 4 bases, with 6 bases of the junction left unmatched. The germline V gene encodes CDR1 SGHAT and CDR2 FQNNGV. In nucleotides, the CDR3 is TGTGCCAGCAGCTTAGATCGGGGGGGCCAGGCAGATACGCAGTATTTT. Translated: CASSLDRGGQADTQYF.